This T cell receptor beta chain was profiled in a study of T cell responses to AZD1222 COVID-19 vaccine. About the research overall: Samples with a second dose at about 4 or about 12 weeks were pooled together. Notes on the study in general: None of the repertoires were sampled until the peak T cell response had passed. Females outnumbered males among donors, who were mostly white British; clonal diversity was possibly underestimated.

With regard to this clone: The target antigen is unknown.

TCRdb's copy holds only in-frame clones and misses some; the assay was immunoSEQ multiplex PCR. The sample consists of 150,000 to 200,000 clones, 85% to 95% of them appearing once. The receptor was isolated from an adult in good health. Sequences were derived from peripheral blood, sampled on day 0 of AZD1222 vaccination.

As DNA, the CDR3 is TGTGCCAGTACGGGGGGGGATCACACAGATACGCAGTATTTT. It specifies CASTGGDHTDTQYF. V gene TRBV19 combines with J gene TRBJ2-3; 8 bases line up with TRBD2. Looked up from germline, CDR1 is LNHDA and CDR2 is SQIVND (reference sequence). This CDR3 has 14 residues. After removal of 7 bases from V and 2 bases from J, the junction contained 5 bases not matched to a gene.